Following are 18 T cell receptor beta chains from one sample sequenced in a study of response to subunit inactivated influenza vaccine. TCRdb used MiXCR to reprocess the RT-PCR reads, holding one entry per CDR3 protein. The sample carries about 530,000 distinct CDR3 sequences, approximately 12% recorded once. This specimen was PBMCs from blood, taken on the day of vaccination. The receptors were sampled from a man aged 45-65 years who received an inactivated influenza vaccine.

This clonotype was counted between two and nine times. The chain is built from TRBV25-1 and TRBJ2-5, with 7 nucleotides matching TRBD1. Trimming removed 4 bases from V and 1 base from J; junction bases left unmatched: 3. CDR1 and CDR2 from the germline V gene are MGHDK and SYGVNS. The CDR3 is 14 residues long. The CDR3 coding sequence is TGTGCCAGCAGTGGTAGGGACAGCCAAGAGACCCAGTACTTC. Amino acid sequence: CASSGRDSQETQYF.

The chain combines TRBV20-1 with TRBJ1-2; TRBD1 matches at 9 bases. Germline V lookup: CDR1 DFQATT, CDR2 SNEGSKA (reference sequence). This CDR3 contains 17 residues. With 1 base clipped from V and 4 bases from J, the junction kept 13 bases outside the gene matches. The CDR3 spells CSARAEAGTGISYGYTF. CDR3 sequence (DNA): TGCAGTGCTAGAGCTGAGGCCGGGACAGGGATATCCTATGGCTACACCTTC.

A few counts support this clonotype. The CDR3 nucleotides are TGCAGTGCCAGACAGGGGGCCCGGAACACTGAAGCTTTCTTT. Its translation: CSARQGARNTEAFF. The chain combines TRBV20-1 with TRBJ1-1; TRBD1 matches 10 bases. CDR3 length: 14 amino acids. J was trimmed by 1 base and V by 6 bases; bases with no gene match: 5. Germline V lookup: CDR1 DFQATT, CDR2 SNEGSKA (reference sequence).

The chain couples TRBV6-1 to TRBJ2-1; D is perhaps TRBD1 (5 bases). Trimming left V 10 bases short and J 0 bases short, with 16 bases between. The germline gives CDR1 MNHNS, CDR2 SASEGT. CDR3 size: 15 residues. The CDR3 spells CATRQGPRSYNEQFF. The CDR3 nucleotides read TGTGCCACCCGCCAGGGCCCCCGCTCCTACAATGAGCAGTTCTTC.

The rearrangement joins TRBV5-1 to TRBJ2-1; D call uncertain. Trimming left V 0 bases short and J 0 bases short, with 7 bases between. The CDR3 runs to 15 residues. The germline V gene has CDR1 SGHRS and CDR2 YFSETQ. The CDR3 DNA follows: TGCGCCAGCAGCTTGGAACACAACTCCTACAATGAGCAGTTCTTC. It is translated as CASSLEHNSYNEQFF.

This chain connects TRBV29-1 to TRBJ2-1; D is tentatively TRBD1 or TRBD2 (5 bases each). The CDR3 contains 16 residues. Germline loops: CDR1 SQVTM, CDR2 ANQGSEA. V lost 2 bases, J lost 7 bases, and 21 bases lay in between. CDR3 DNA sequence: TGCAGCGTTGAAACATGGGGACGCCACGTCGGAAATGAGCAGTTCTTC. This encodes CSVETWGRHVGNEQFF.

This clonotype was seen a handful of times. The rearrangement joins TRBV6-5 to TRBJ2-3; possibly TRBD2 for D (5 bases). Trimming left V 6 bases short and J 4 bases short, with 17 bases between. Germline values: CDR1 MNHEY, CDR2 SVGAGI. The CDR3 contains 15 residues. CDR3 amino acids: CASSLWRAPADTQYF. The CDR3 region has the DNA TGTGCCAGCAGCTTATGGCGGGCCCCGGCAGATACGCAGTATTTT.

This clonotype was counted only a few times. The CDR3 protein is CASSPNSGGYSETQYF. The CDR3 bases are TGTGCCAGCAGCCCCAATAGCGGGGGATATTCTGAGACCCAGTACTTC. This chain links TRBV4-2 with TRBJ2-5, with TRBD2 matching over 9 bases. The junction had 11 bases not matched to a gene; V was cut back by 4 bases and J by 5 bases. Germline V lookup: CDR1 LGHNA, CDR2 YNFKEQ. The CDR3 is made up of 16 amino acids.

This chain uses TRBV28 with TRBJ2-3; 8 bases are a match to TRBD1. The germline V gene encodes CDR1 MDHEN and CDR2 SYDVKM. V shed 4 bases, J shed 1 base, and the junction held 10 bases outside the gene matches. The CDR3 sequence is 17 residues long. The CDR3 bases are TGTGCCAGCAGTTCGAAACAGGGGGTGAAGGGCACAGATACGCAGTATTTT. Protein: CASSSKQGVKGTDTQYF.

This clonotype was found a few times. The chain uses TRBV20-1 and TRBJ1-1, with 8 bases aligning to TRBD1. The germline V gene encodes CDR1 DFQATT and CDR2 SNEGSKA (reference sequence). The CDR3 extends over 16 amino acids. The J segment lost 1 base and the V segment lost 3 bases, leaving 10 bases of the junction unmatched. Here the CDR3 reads CSASAGGSPANTEAFF. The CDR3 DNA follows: TGCAGTGCTAGTGCAGGGGGCTCCCCAGCGAACACTGAAGCTTTCTTT.

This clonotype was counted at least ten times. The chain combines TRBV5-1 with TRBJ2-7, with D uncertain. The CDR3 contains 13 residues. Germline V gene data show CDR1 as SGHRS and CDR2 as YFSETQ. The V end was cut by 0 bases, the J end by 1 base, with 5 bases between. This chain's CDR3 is CASSLVGSYEQYF. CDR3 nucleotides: TGCGCCAGCAGCTTGGTCGGTTCCTACGAGCAGTACTTC.

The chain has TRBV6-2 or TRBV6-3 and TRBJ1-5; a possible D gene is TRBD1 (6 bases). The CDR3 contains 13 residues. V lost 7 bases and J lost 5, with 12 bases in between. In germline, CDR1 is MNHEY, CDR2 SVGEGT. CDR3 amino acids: CASKDRTYQPQHF. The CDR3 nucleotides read TGTGCCAGCAAGGACAGAACTTATCAGCCCCAGCATTTT.

CDR3 nucleotide sequence: TGCAGTGCTAGAGGAGAGGACAGGGTGCACGAGCAGTACTTC. It specifies CSARGEDRVHEQYF. The gene calls are TRBV20-1 and TRBJ2-7; 8 positions agree with TRBD1. The length of the CDR3 is 14 residues. The J segment lost 5 bases and the V segment lost 1 base, leaving 7 bases of the junction unmatched. Germline V lookup: CDR1 DFQATT, CDR2 SNEGSKA (reference sequence).

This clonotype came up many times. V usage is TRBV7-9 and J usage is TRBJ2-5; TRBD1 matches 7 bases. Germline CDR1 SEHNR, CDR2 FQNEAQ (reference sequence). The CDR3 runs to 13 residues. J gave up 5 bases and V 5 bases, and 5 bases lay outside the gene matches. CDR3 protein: CASSGTVGETQYF. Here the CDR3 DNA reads TGTGCCAGCAGCGGGACAGTGGGGGAGACCCAGTACTTC.

The CDR3 sequence is CASSFETGLTDTQYF. The CDR3 DNA reads as TGTGCCAGCAGCTTCGAGACAGGCCTCACGGATACGCAGTATTTT. This rearrangement joins TRBV9 to TRBJ2-3, with D possibly TRBD1 on 6 matching bases. The CDR3 totals 15 residues. V lost 4 bases and J lost 6, with 18 bases in between. The germline V gene has CDR1 SGDLS and CDR2 YYNGEE.

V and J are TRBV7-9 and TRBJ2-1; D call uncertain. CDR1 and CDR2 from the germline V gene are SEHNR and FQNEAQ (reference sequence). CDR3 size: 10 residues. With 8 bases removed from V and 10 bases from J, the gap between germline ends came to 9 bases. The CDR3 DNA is TGTGCCAGCGACCGATCGGAGCAGTTCTTC. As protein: CASDRSEQFF.

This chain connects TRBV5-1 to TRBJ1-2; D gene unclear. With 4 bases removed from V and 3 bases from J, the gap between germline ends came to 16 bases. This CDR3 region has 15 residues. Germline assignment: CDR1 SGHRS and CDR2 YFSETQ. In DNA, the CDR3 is TGCGCCAGCAGCCGCGACGCCACCTCTGACTATGGCTACACCTTC. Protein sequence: CASSRDATSDYGYTF.

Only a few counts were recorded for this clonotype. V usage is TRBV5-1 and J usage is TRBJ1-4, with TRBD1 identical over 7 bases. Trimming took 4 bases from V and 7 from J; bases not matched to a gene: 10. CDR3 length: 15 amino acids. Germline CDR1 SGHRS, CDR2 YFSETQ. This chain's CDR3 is CASSTGTAPREKLFF. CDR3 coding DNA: TGCGCCAGCAGCACCGGGACAGCTCCACGTGAAAAACTGTTTTTT.